This entry lists 22 T cell receptor beta chains sequenced from one sample in a study of Ad26.COV2.S vaccination and SARS-CoV-2 variants. Treatment here: roughly 20 received Ad26.COV2.S at low or high dose, single or two shots; a few received placebo; per-sample allocation not given. At day 63 after the first vaccine or placebo injection, samples were drawn. Using immunoSEQ multiplex PCR, the repertoire was profiled, and TCRdb retains in-frame clones only, with some absent. Of 440,000 or so clones listed, about nine tenths were seen once; the top ten hold around 4.5%. The sample in question was peripheral blood, obtained in a trial of Ad26.COV2.S vaccine versus placebo. The receptors stem from a person between 18 and 59 years old who received the Ad26.COV2.S COVID-19 vaccine or a placebo.

The chain is built from TRBV27 and TRBJ1-1; D is undetermined. The CDR3 is 13 amino acids. CDR1 is MNHEY and CDR2 is SMNVEV in the germline V gene (reference sequence). The ends were cut back, 3 bases at V and 1 base at J, with 6 bases in the middle. CDR3 sequence reads: CASSLEGNTEAFF. CDR3 bases: TGTGCCAGCAGTTTGGAAGGGAACACTGAAGCTTTCTTT.

This chain joins TRBV24-1 and TRBJ2-2; possibly TRBD1 for D (5 bases). This CDR3 is built from 14 residues. V was trimmed by 5 bases and J by 5 bases, leaving 11 bases between them. CDR1 and CDR2 (germline): KGHDR, SFDVKD. CDR3 region: CATSGAGRTGELFF. The CDR3 DNA is TGTGCCACCAGTGGGGCAGGGCGTACCGGGGAGCTGTTTTTT.

A word on this clone: The same CDR3 arises from other DNA sequences in this sample as well. This chain links TRBV12-3 or TRBV12-4 with TRBJ2-1; D gene uncertain. The CDR3 runs 11 residues. V was trimmed by 6 bases and J by 7 bases, leaving 7 bases between them. The CDR3 DNA follows: TGTGCCAGCAGCTTCGATAATGAGCAGTTCTTC. Residues: CASSFDNEQFF.

The V call is TRBV3-1 (or the pseudogene TRBV3-2), the J call TRBJ2-3, with D perhaps matching TRBD1 or TRBD2 (5 bases each). The germline V gene has CDR1 LGHDT and CDR2 YNNKEL (reference sequence). Between the trimmed V and J ends, which lost 1 base and 6 bases, there was a span of 5 bases. The CDR3 loop spans 12 amino acids. The CDR3 DNA reads TGTGCCAGCAGCCAAGGGGGGGATACGCAGTATTTT. It yields the protein CASSQGGDTQYF.

The chain is built from TRBV14 and TRBJ1-5; possibly TRBD1 for D (6 bases). Trimming removed 4 bases at V and 8 bases at J, with 12 bases between. The CDR3 length is 13 residues. CDR1 and CDR2 from the germline V gene are SGHDN and FVKESK. This chain's CDR3 is CASSRGLGEPQHF. The CDR3 DNA follows: TGTGCCAGCAGCCGGGGGCTAGGGGAGCCCCAGCATTTT.

V gene TRBV5-1 combines with J gene TRBJ2-5; tentative D call: TRBD1 (5 bases). From germline, CDR1 is SGHRS and CDR2 YFSETQ. This CDR3 has 15 residues. Trimming shortened V by 4 bases and J by 2 bases, and 15 bases separated the two germline ends. Written as DNA, the CDR3 is TGCGCCAGCAGCCCAACCGGACAAATACAAGAGACCCAGTACTTC. Translated, it gives CASSPTGQIQETQYF. The full variable domain, rest sourced from reference TRBV5-1 and TRBJ2-5, is KAGVTQTPRYLIKTRGQQVTLSCSPISGHRSVSWYQQTPGQGLQFLFEYFSETQRNKGNFPGRFSGRQFSNSRSEMNVSTLELGDSALYLCASSPTGQIQETQYFGPGTRLLVL.

This clone has just one count. CDR3 DNA: TGTGCCAGTATGGGGGGCAGCTCCTACAATGAGCAGTTCTTC. Protein sequence: CASMGGSSYNEQFF. This chain links TRBV19 with TRBJ2-1; either TRBD1 or TRBD2 may supply D (6 bases each). Between the trimmed V and J ends, which lost 7 bases and 0 bases, there was a span of 10 bases. The CDR3 runs to 14 residues. Germline values: CDR1 LNHDA, CDR2 SQIVND (reference sequence).

This clone was detected only once. The chain uses TRBV29-1 and TRBJ1-5; 10 nucleotides align to TRBD1. Germline-derived CDR1 and CDR2 are SQVTM and ANQGSEA. With 4 bases clipped from V and 4 bases from J, the junction kept 4 bases outside the gene matches. This CDR3 spans 14 amino acids. The CDR3 DNA reads as TGCAGCGTTGCCGGGACAGGGGATAATCAGCCCCAGCATTTT. This codes for CSVAGTGDNQPQHF.

The V call is TRBV29-1, the J call TRBJ2-1; 10 bases line up with TRBD2. The germline V gene encodes CDR1 SQVTM and CDR2 ANQGSEA. CDR3 size: 15 residues. Trimming removed 3 bases from V and 5 bases from J; junction bases left unmatched: 7. CDR3 region: CSVDPRLAGDNEQFF. The DNA for the CDR3 is TGCAGCGTTGATCCGAGACTAGCGGGTGACAATGAGCAGTTCTTC.

The V call is TRBV5-4, the J call TRBJ2-1; no clear D gene. The CDR3 runs 15 residues. The V gene's germline CDR1 is SGHNT and CDR2 YYREEE (reference sequence). Trimming took off 0 bases at V and 0 bases at J, with 7 bases between the two ends. Here the CDR3 reads CASSLGWSSYNEQFF. CDR3 bases: TGTGCCAGCAGCTTGGGCTGGAGCTCCTACAATGAGCAGTTCTTC. The complete variable domain, with remaining parts taken from reference TRBV5-4 and TRBJ2-1, reads ETGVTQSPTHLIKTRGQQVTLRCSSQSGHNTVSWYQQALGQGPQFIFQYYREEENGRGNFPPRFSGLQFPNYSSELNVNALELDDSALYLCASSLGWSSYNEQFFGPGTRLTVL.

V and J are TRBV9 and TRBJ2-1; D is perhaps TRBD1 (6 bases). V lost 0 bases to trimming and J lost 9 bases, with 10 bases between them. Germline V gene sequence: CDR1 SGDLS, CDR2 YYNGEE. This CDR3 is 13 amino acids long. CDR3 protein: CASSVAQGTEQFF. The CDR3 DNA reads TGTGCCAGCAGCGTAGCCCAGGGGACTGAGCAGTTCTTC.

The chain is built from TRBV4-3 and TRBJ2-5, with a possible D match to TRBD1 (5 bases). Trimming stripped 0 bases from V and 2 bases from J, with 19 bases between. CDR3 length equals 18 residues. CDR1 and CDR2 (germline): LGHNA, YSLEER. In DNA form, the CDR3 reads TGCGCCAGCAGCCAAGATTTGTCCCGACAGACGATTCAAGAGACCCAGTACTTC. It is translated as CASSQDLSRQTIQETQYF.

The chain uses TRBV5-1 and TRBJ2-7; 8 bases fit TRBD1. The germline gives CDR1 SGHRS, CDR2 YFSETQ. This CDR3 contains 14 residues. V lost 4 bases and J lost 4; bases outside the gene matches: 7. This CDR3 reads CASSPTRTGYEQYF. CDR3 DNA sequence: TGCGCCAGCAGCCCTACACGGACAGGGTACGAGCAGTACTTC.

The chain recombines TRBV5-1 with TRBJ2-1; 14 bases are shared with TRBD2. Germline loops: CDR1 SGHRS, CDR2 YFSETQ. J gave up 8 bases and V 4 bases, and 5 bases lay outside the gene matches. This CDR3 spans 15 amino acids. As DNA, the CDR3 is TGCGCCAGCAGCGGAGGGACTAGCGGGAGCTATGAGCAGTTCTTC. Residues: CASSGGTSGSYEQFF. The full variable domain, in which reference TRBV5-1 and TRBJ2-1 provide the parts outside the CDR3, is KAGVTQTPRYLIKTRGQQVTLSCSPISGHRSVSWYQQTPGQGLQFLFEYFSETQRNKGNFPGRFSGRQFSNSRSEMNVSTLELGDSALYLCASSGGTSGSYEQFFGPGTRLTVL.

This rearrangement joins TRBV5-4 to TRBJ2-7; D ambiguous. The germline V gene has CDR1 SGHNT and CDR2 YYREEE (reference sequence). Trimming cost V 0 bases and J 5 bases, with 12 bases left between them. CDR3 size: 14 residues. CDR3 DNA: TGTGCCAGCAGCTTGGTGCCGAGGATTAACGAGCAGTACTTC. Translation: CASSLVPRINEQYF.

The chain combines TRBV19 with TRBJ1-6, with unresolved D. The V gene's germline CDR1 is LNHDA and CDR2 SQIVND (reference sequence). The CDR3 covers 14 residues. V lost 5 bases and J lost 7, with 12 bases in between. CDR3 DNA: TGTGCCAGTAGTCTGGACGGGCGGAATTCACCCCTCCACTTT. It translates to CASSLDGRNSPLHF.

The gene calls are TRBV29-1 and TRBJ2-1; the match to TRBD2 covers 11 bases. The germline V gene has CDR1 SQVTM and CDR2 ANQGSEA. J was trimmed by 9 bases and V by 7 bases; bases with no gene match: 14. This CDR3 is 15 amino acids long. CDR3 coding DNA: TGCAGCGCCGGACTAGCGGGTAAGGGAAACCGTGAGCAGTTCTTC. This translates into CSAGLAGKGNREQFF.

J is TRBJ2-1 and V is TRBV7-9; 10 positions agree with TRBD1. The CDR3 length is 17 residues. Germline-derived CDR1 and CDR2 are SEHNR and FQNEAQ (reference sequence). The V segment lost 1 base and the J segment 9 bases; nucleotides outside the gene matches: 12. CDR3 nucleotide sequence: TGTGCCAGCAGCTTAGGGTTAGGGACAGGGGCCCTGGGTGAGCAGTTCTTC. It codes for CASSLGLGTGALGEQFF.

The rearrangement joins TRBV3-1 (or the pseudogene TRBV3-2) to TRBJ2-7, with 7 bases identical to TRBD2. Germline CDR1 reads LGHDT; CDR2 reads YNNKEL (reference sequence). Losses at the gene ends were 0 bases for V and 2 bases for J; bases not matched to a gene: 4. This CDR3 region has 15 residues. This CDR3 is CASSQDASGPYEQYF. CDR3 nucleotide sequence: TGTGCCAGCAGCCAAGACGCTAGCGGCCCCTACGAGCAGTACTTC.

The chain uses TRBV23-1 and TRBJ2-1, with unresolved D. TRBV23-1 is designated an ORF whose function remains uncertain. The CDR3 covers 15 residues. Trimming stripped 6 bases from V and 4 bases from J, with 16 bases between. The CDR3 region is CASSPGRAIYNEQFF. The DNA of the CDR3 is TGCGCCAGCAGCCCCGGTAGGGCGATTTACAATGAGCAGTTCTTC.

The gene calls are TRBV10-3 and TRBJ2-4; D is unclear. V shed 6 bases and J shed 3 bases, with 12 bases lying between them. The CDR3 spans 14 residues. The germline V gene encodes CDR1 ENHRY and CDR2 SYGVKD. As DNA, the CDR3 is TGTGCCATCAGCGAGAACAGCCTCAAAAACATTCAGTACTTC. This gives the protein CAISENSLKNIQYF.

The chain recombines TRBV28 with TRBJ2-7, with TRBD2 matching over 9 bases. This CDR3 is 11 amino acids long. Germline CDR1 is MDHEN and CDR2 is SYDVKM. The CDR3 sequence: CVSGSTHEQYF. CDR3 DNA: TGTGTTAGCGGGAGTACCCACGAGCAGTACTTC. Combining the CDR3 with reference TRBV28 and TRBJ2-7 gives the whole variable domain DVKVTQSSRYLVKRTGEKVFLECVQDMDHENMFWYRQDPGLGLRLIYFSYDVKMKEKGDIPEGYSVSREKKERFSLILESASTNQTSMYLCVSGSTHEQYFGPGTRLTVT.